These 30 T cell receptor beta chains were sequenced from one sample in a study of post-analysis software for immune sequencing data. Prepared TCR beta cDNA libraries contained unique molecular identifiers. One entry per CDR3 protein, called by TCRdb with MiXCR from the PCR reads. The table has hundreds of thousands of distinct CDR3 sequences, just under 30% seen once. Study-level findings and limits: Among five TRBV segments more frequent in patients than controls were TRBV5-6, TRBV5-1 and TRBV20-1.

Their antigens remain unidentified. Sequences were obtained from blood. All receptors derive from a girl aged 5-17 years with multiple sclerosis.

The V and J genes are TRBV5-1 and TRBJ2-6; D remains ambiguous. Trimming removed 2 bases at V and 4 bases at J, with 13 bases between. Germline V gene data show CDR1 as SGHRS and CDR2 as YFSETQ. This CDR3 contains 16 residues. The CDR3 DNA follows: TGCGCCAGCAGCTTTGGTTTTTTCGACGGGGCCAACGTCCTGACTTTC. As protein: CASSFGFFDGANVLTF.

Only a few counts were recorded for this clonotype. The rearrangement links TRBV7-2 to TRBJ2-3; 12 bases match TRBD2. Germline-derived CDR1 and CDR2 are SGHTA and FQGNSA. Trimming removed 3 bases from V and 4 bases from J; junction bases left unmatched: 8. The length of the CDR3 is 17 residues. CDR3 in DNA: TGTGCCAGCAGCTTGGTCGGACTAGCGGGATACCCAGATACGCAGTATTTT. Encoded protein: CASSLVGLAGYPDTQYF.

This clonotype was found a few times. The rearrangement uses TRBV5-6 and TRBJ2-5; 8 bases map to TRBD1. The CDR3 contains 12 residues. The germline V gene has CDR1 SGHDT and CDR2 YYEEEE. After removal of 7 bases from V and 4 bases from J, the junction contained 3 bases not matched to a gene. CDR3 sequence: CASRTGPETQYF. The CDR3 nucleotides read TGTGCCAGCCGGACAGGGCCAGAGACCCAGTACTTC.

The chain has TRBV12-3 or TRBV12-4 and TRBJ2-3; D is undetermined. The CDR3 has 15 residues. Trimming removed 3 bases at V and 11 bases at J, with 21 bases between. For the CDR3, the DNA is TGTGCCAGCAGTTTGTCCAGAGCAAGAGCAGATGTGCAGTATTTT. It encodes CASSLSRARADVQYF.

The chain has TRBV28 and TRBJ2-5, with D perhaps TRBD2 (7 bases). Trimming removed 10 bases at V and 1 base at J, with 16 bases between. The germline CDR1 and CDR2 sequences are MDHEN and SYDVKM. CDR3 length: 14 residues. The DNA for the CDR3 is TGTGCCACCCTGGCGGGGGCCCTCCAAGAGACCCAGTACTTC. Amino acids: CATLAGALQETQYF.

This clonotype appeared a few times. This rearrangement joins TRBV27 to TRBJ1-2; no reliable D call. Germline V lookup: CDR1 MNHEY, CDR2 SMNVEV (reference sequence). Trimming removed 6 bases at V and 7 bases at J, with 18 bases between. The CDR3 has 14 amino acids. The CDR3 nucleotides read TGTGCCAGCAGCCGACGTAGGGCAACTGCTGGCTACACCTTC. Its protein is CASSRRRATAGYTF.

This clonotype was counted a few times. One end of the junction varies from germline; a read error may be responsible. The genes are TRBV4-3 and TRBJ2-3, with D unclear. This CDR3 is built from 16 residues. The germline gives CDR1 LGHNA, CDR2 YSLEER. CDR3 nucleotide sequence: TGCGCCAGCAGTCAAGAGCCCCAGTCCGGCGGAGATACGCAGTATTTT. As protein: CASSQEPQSGGDTQYF.

The chain carries TRBV7-9 and TRBJ2-1, with unresolved D. CDR1 and CDR2 (germline): SEHNR, FQNEAQ (reference sequence). This CDR3 is 14 amino acids long. Between the trimmed V and J ends, which lost 5 bases and 2 bases, there was a span of 10 bases. The CDR3 coding sequence is TGTGCCAGCAGCCCTGGCGAGGCCTACAATGAGCAGTTCTTC. It translates to CASSPGEAYNEQFF.

The chain combines TRBV20-1 with TRBJ2-1; 9 bases line up with TRBD2. J lost 7 bases, V lost 6 bases, and 4 bases had no gene match. The CDR3 totals 12 residues. Germline CDR1 and CDR2: DFQATT and SNEGSKA (reference sequence). The CDR3 reads CSASSGSNEQFF. The CDR3 DNA is TGCAGTGCAAGTAGCGGGAGTAATGAGCAGTTCTTC.

V is TRBV6-2 or TRBV6-3 and J is TRBJ2-2, with 8 bases lining up with TRBD1. The CDR3 sequence is 15 residues long. Germline CDR1 is MNHEY and CDR2 is SVGEGT. Losses at the gene ends were 5 bases for V and 0 bases for J; bases not matched to a gene: 2. The CDR3 nucleotides are TGTGCCAGCAGTAAGGACAGGGCGAACACCGGGGAGCTGTTTTTT. Protein product: CASSKDRANTGELFF.

V usage is TRBV29-1 and J usage is TRBJ2-3; D gene unclear. Germline lookup yields CDR1 SQVTM and CDR2 ANQGSEA. With 4 bases removed from V and 8 bases from J, the gap between germline ends came to 10 bases. CDR3 length: 11 amino acids. The CDR3 is CSVGAVGTQYF. The CDR3 DNA reads TGCAGCGTTGGGGCCGTGGGTACGCAGTATTTT.

This clonotype was picked up a small number of times. The rearrangement joins TRBV7-8 to TRBJ2-5; 8 bases line up with TRBD2. This CDR3 is built from 20 residues. V lost 4 bases to trimming and J lost 3 bases; unmatched junction nucleotides: 22. Germline V CDR1 and CDR2: SGHVS, FQNEAQ. Here the CDR3 DNA reads TGTGCCAGCAGCTCGCGCTCCGGGACTAGTGCGGTAGTAGGCAAAGAGACCCAGTACTTC. This codes for CASSSRSGTSAVVGKETQYF.

The chain has TRBV7-2 and TRBJ1-2; D gene ambiguous. V lost 2 bases to trimming and J lost 4 bases, with 8 bases between them. The germline gives CDR1 SGHTA, CDR2 FQGNSA. The CDR3 consists of 13 residues. Here the CDR3 DNA reads TGTGCCAGCAGCTTACTAACAGCCTATGGCTACACCTTC. Amino acids: CASSLLTAYGYTF.

The CDR3 DNA reads as TGTGCCAGCAGTCCTATAGGGGCGCCAGGGGGCAAAAGAGAGACCCAGTACTTC. This translates into CASSPIGAPGGKRETQYF. The chain carries TRBV27 and TRBJ2-5; 8 nucleotides agree with TRBD1. Germline V gene sequence: CDR1 MNHEY, CDR2 SMNVEV (reference sequence). This CDR3 is 18 amino acids long. Unmatched junction bases numbered 18, after V lost 5 bases and J lost 4 bases.

The rearrangement joins TRBV7-2 to TRBJ2-1, with 10 nucleotides matching TRBD2. Germline CDR1 and CDR2: SGHTA and FQGNSA. This CDR3 region has 13 residues. Trimming at V came to 1 base and at J to 12 bases, leaving 3 bases not matched to a gene. This CDR3 reads CASSLGTSGRQFF. For the CDR3, the DNA is TGTGCCAGCAGCTTAGGGACTAGCGGTCGGCAGTTCTTC.

The J gene is TRBJ2-3, the V gene TRBV29-1, with a weak D call TRBD1 (7 bases). This CDR3 is 13 amino acids long. CDR1 is SQVTM and CDR2 is ANQGSEA in the germline V gene. V was clipped by 2 bases and J by 5 bases, with 11 bases between them. CDR3 amino acids: CSVEQGGRDTQYF. DNA for the CDR3: TGCAGCGTTGAACAGGGGGGTCGAGATACGCAGTATTTT.

This clonotype was picked up many times. V usage is TRBV20-1 and J usage is TRBJ2-7, with D unresolved. The CDR3 extends over 11 amino acids. Germline-derived CDR1 and CDR2 are DFQATT and SNEGSKA (reference sequence). V lost 5 bases, J lost 0 bases, and 5 bases lay in between. The CDR3 is CSASGSYEQYF. CDR3 DNA: TGCAGTGCTTCGGGCTCCTACGAGCAGTACTTC.

This clonotype turned up a few times. The rearrangement links TRBV7-6 to TRBJ2-1, with D uncertain. The CDR3 has 16 residues. Germline V CDR1 and CDR2: SGHVS, FNYEAQ. The V end was cut by 3 bases, the J end by 5 bases, with 17 bases between. The CDR3 bases are TGTGCCAGCAGCTTTGGTTGGGCGCACGGAAACAATGAGCAGTTCTTC. Protein: CASSFGWAHGNNEQFF.

The rearrangement uses TRBV20-1 and TRBJ1-1; D gene uncertain. This CDR3 comprises 10 residues. V was trimmed by 3 bases and J by 8 bases, leaving 7 bases between them. CDR1 DFQATT and CDR2 SNEGSKA come from the germline V gene (reference sequence). The CDR3 reads CSASWVEAFF. The DNA of the CDR3 is TGCAGTGCTAGTTGGGTAGAAGCTTTCTTT.

The chain carries TRBV9 and TRBJ1-2; 7 bases match TRBD1. Germline V CDR1 and CDR2: SGDLS, YYNGEE. Losses at the gene ends were 3 bases for V and 7 bases for J; bases not matched to a gene: 9. The CDR3 covers 14 residues. The CDR3 DNA follows: TGTGCCAGCAGCGGTTTAAGGACAGGCTCTGGCTACACCTTC. Translating it yields CASSGLRTGSGYTF. The full variable domain, with the rest looked up from reference TRBV9 and TRBJ1-2, is DSGVTQTPKHLITATGQRVTLRCSPRSGDLSVYWYQQSLDQGLQFLIQYYNGEERAKGNILERFSAQQFPDLHSELNLSSLELGDSALYFCASSGLRTGSGYTFGSGTRLTVV.

This clonotype occurred a few times. The rearrangement uses TRBV29-1 and TRBJ1-4; no reliable D call. The CDR3 is made up of 13 amino acids. The germline V gene encodes CDR1 SQVTM and CDR2 ANQGSEA. V lost 4 bases and J lost 8, with 14 bases in between. The CDR3 region is CSVAMASSEKLFF. The DNA for the CDR3 is TGCAGCGTTGCCATGGCGTCGAGCGAAAAACTGTTTTTT.

The table lists this clonotype with a few counts. The chain recombines TRBV29-1 with TRBJ2-2, with a weak D call TRBD2 (6 bases). Trimming stripped 6 bases from V and 7 bases from J, with 9 bases between. CDR1 is SQVTM and CDR2 is ANQGSEA in the germline V gene. The CDR3 spans 11 residues. This chain's CDR3 is CSVGSGGELFF. DNA for the CDR3: TGCAGCGTGGGTAGCGGCGGGGAGCTGTTTTTT.

The chain links TRBV20-1 to TRBJ2-5, with unresolved D. The CDR3 has 12 residues. Germline CDR1 and CDR2: DFQATT and SNEGSKA (reference sequence). The CDR3 region is CRAQGSGETQYF. The CDR3, as DNA: TGCAGGGCTCAAGGCTCAGGCGAGACCCAGTACTTC.

This clonotype came up a few times. This chain connects TRBV7-2 to TRBJ2-5; D remains unclear. This CDR3 has 14 amino acids. The V gene lost 4 bases and the J gene lost 1 base, with 10 bases spanning the gap. In germline, CDR1 is SGHTA, CDR2 FQGNSA. The CDR3 DNA is TGTGCCAGCAGCTCCAATGCAGCCCAAGAGACCCAGTACTTC. Amino acids: CASSSNAAQETQYF.

The J gene is TRBJ2-3, the V gene TRBV20-1; tentative D call: TRBD1 (5 bases). CDR3 size: 16 residues. CDR1 is DFQATT and CDR2 is SNEGSKA in the germline V gene (reference sequence). Deletions cut 3 bases from V and 7 bases from J, with 23 bases between. The CDR3, as DNA: TGCAGTGCTAGGGATGCCGTGGGGCCCCCGCGGAATACGCAGTATTTT. Amino acids: CSARDAVGPPRNTQYF.

The chain has TRBV28 and TRBJ2-7; D gene ambiguous. Between the trimmed V and J ends, which lost 5 bases and 0 bases, there was a span of 17 bases. CDR3 length: 16 residues. The germline CDR1 and CDR2 sequences are MDHEN and SYDVKM. The CDR3 protein is CASSRAGTLSSYEQYF. CDR3 bases: TGTGCCAGCAGTCGGGCTGGCACATTGAGCTCCTACGAGCAGTACTTC.

The chain uses TRBV3-1 and TRBJ1-2; TRBD1 might be the D (6 bases). This CDR3 has 14 residues. CDR1 and CDR2 (germline): LGHDT, YNNKEL (reference sequence). Trimming removed 3 bases at V and 3 bases at J, with 11 bases between. The DNA for the CDR3 is TGTGCCAGCAGCCACGGACAGACTGACTATGGCTACACCTTC. It is translated as CASSHGQTDYGYTF.

This clonotype was seen only a few times. J is TRBJ1-1 and V is TRBV6-2 or TRBV6-3; no reliable D call. Germline CDR1 MNHEY, CDR2 SVGEGT. V was cut by 2 bases and J by 1 base, with 8 bases left in between. The CDR3 consists of 14 residues. CDR3 residues: CASSYVTENTEAFF. The CDR3 nucleotides are TGTGCCAGCAGTTACGTGACGGAGAACACTGAAGCTTTCTTT.

A few counts support this clonotype. The gene calls are TRBV28 and TRBJ1-1, with 7 positions matching TRBD1. The ends lost 3 bases at V and 5 bases at J; junction bases unmatched: 3. The CDR3 runs 13 residues. Looked up from germline, CDR1 is MDHEN and CDR2 is SYDVKM. The CDR3 loop is CASSFTGVTEAFF. In DNA, the CDR3 is TGTGCCAGCAGTTTTACAGGGGTGACTGAAGCTTTCTTT.

The rearrangement joins TRBV7-2 to TRBJ2-1; a possible D gene is TRBD1 (7 bases). The germline CDR1 and CDR2 sequences are SGHTA and FQGNSA. Deletions cut 4 bases from V and 15 bases from J, with 19 bases between. CDR3 length: 13 residues. The CDR3 protein is CASSSTGGTVGFF. In DNA, the CDR3 is TGTGCCAGCAGCTCCACTGGCGGGACAGTCGGGTTCTTC.